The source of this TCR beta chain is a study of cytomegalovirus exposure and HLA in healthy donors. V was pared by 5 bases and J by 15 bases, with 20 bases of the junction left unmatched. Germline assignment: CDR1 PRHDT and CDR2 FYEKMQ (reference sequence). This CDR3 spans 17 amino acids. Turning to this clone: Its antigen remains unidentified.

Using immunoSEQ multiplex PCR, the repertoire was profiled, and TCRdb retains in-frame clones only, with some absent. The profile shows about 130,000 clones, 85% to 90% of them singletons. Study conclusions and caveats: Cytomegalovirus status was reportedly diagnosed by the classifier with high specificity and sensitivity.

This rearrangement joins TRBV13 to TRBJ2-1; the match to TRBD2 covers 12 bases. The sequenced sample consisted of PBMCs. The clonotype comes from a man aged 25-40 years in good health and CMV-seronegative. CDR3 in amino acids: CASSPPVLTSGGFVAFF. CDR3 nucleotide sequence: TGTGCCAGCAGCCCCCCAGTGTTAACTAGCGGGGGGTTTGTGGCGTTCTTC.